The rows below give T cell receptor beta chains drawn from one sample of a study of graft-versus-host responses after intestinal transplantation. The method was immunoSEQ multiplex PCR; TCRdb's version includes in-frame clones alone and lacks a portion of them. The table shows 40,000 or so clones, with about nine tenths occurring only once. The sample here was ileum tissue, taken around seven months after intestinal transplant. All receptors derive from a human patient who received an intestinal transplant, so some T cells may come from the graft donor. CDR3s include the opening cysteine and the closing phenylalanine or tryptophan. D genes are given only for firm matches. Expanded clones get a size class; other rows say once, few or many, or leave the size out.

d_call: -
clone_size: -
v_call: TRBV7-2
j_call: TRBJ2-7
cdr3_length: 15
cdr3_aa: CASSLTRGSGGEQYF
cdr3_nt: TGTGCCAGCAGCTTAACCCGGGGTAGCGGTGGAGAGCAGTACTTC

d_call: TRBD1
clone_size: -
v_call: TRBV10-3
j_call: TRBJ2-7
cdr3_length: 15
cdr3_aa: CAISESDRDSREQYF
cdr3_nt: TGTGCCATCAGTGAGTCGGACCGGGACAGCCGGGAGCAGTACTTC

d_call: -
clone_size: -
v_call: TRBV30
j_call: TRBJ2-5
cdr3_length: 13
cdr3_aa: CAWSRTVQETQYF
cdr3_nt: TGTGCCTGGAGCCGGACAGTTCAAGAGACCCAGTACTTC

d_call: -
clone_size: -
v_call: TRBV7-9
j_call: TRBJ2-7
cdr3_length: 13
cdr3_aa: CASSVDNSYEQYF
cdr3_nt: TGTGCCAGCAGCGTCGACAACTCCTACGAGCAGTACTTC

d_call: -
clone_size: -
v_call: TRBV6-6
j_call: TRBJ2-1
cdr3_length: 16
cdr3_aa: CASIEQGALSYNEQFF
cdr3_nt: TGTGCCAGCATCGAACAGGGAGCCCTCTCCTACAATGAGCAGTTCTTC

d_call: -
clone_size: -
v_call: TRBV21-1
j_call: TRBJ2-3
cdr3_length: 18
cdr3_aa: CASPPGGSYLLSTDTQYF
cdr3_nt: TGTGCCAGCCCCCCGGGGGGGTCCTACCTCTTGAGCACAGATACGCAGTATTTT

d_call: -
clone_size: few
v_call: TRBV5-6
j_call: TRBJ2-5
cdr3_length: 13
cdr3_aa: CASSPGPQKTQYF
cdr3_nt: TGTGCCAGCAGCCCGGGACCACAAAAGACCCAGTACTTC

d_call: -
clone_size: -
v_call: TRBV7-9
j_call: TRBJ1-1
cdr3_length: 12
cdr3_aa: CASSFSGLEAFF
cdr3_nt: TGTGCCAGCAGCTTTTCGGGGCTCGAAGCTTTCTTT

d_call: TRBD2
clone_size: -
v_call: TRBV7-6
j_call: TRBJ2-1
cdr3_length: 15
cdr3_aa: CASSVGLDPYNEQFF
cdr3_nt: TGTGCCAGCAGCGTCGGACTAGACCCCTACAATGAGCAGTTCTTC

d_call: TRBD2
clone_size: -
v_call: TRBV18
j_call: TRBJ2-7
cdr3_length: 16
cdr3_aa: CASSPPSGRAWYEQYF
cdr3_nt: TGTGCCAGCTCACCACCTAGCGGGAGGGCCTGGTACGAGCAGTACTTC

d_call: TRBD2
clone_size: -
v_call: TRBV5-6
j_call: TRBJ2-7
cdr3_length: 14
cdr3_aa: CASSLGRGEDEQYF
cdr3_nt: TGTGCCAGCAGCTTGGGGCGGGGGGAGGACGAGCAGTACTTC

d_call: -
clone_size: -
v_call: TRBV19
j_call: TRBJ1-5
cdr3_length: 15
cdr3_aa: CASSTLEVPHQPQHF
cdr3_nt: TGTGCCAGTAGTACCCTGGAGGTCCCTCATCAGCCCCAGCATTTT

d_call: -
clone_size: once
v_call: TRBV28
j_call: TRBJ2-7
cdr3_length: 14
cdr3_aa: CASSSEGLAYEQYF
cdr3_nt: TGTGCCAGCAGTTCAGAGGGGTTAGCCTACGAGCAGTACTTC

d_call: -
clone_size: -
v_call: TRBV28
j_call: TRBJ2-7
cdr3_length: 14
cdr3_aa: CASSLTGPSYEQYF
cdr3_nt: TGTGCCAGCAGCCTGACAGGACCTTCCTACGAGCAGTACTTC

d_call: -
clone_size: few
v_call: TRBV11-2
j_call: TRBJ2-4
cdr3_length: 15
cdr3_aa: CASSSPTSSKNIQYF
cdr3_nt: TGTGCCAGCAGCTCACCGACTAGTTCCAAAAACATTCAGTACTTC

d_call: TRBD1
clone_size: once
v_call: TRBV15
j_call: TRBJ1-4
cdr3_length: 15
cdr3_aa: CATSTQQGVDEKLFF
cdr3_nt: TGTGCCACCAGCACCCAACAGGGGGTTGATGAAAAACTGTTTTTT

d_call: -
clone_size: -
v_call: TRBV28
j_call: TRBJ2-3
cdr3_length: 14
cdr3_aa: CASSFFARPDTQYF
cdr3_nt: TGTGCCAGCAGTTTTTTCGCCCGGCCAGATACGCAGTATTTT

d_call: TRBD1
clone_size: -
v_call: TRBV2
j_call: TRBJ2-7
cdr3_length: 12
cdr3_aa: CAGRDREYEQYF
cdr3_nt: TGTGCCGGCCGGGACAGGGAATACGAGCAGTACTTC

d_call: TRBD2
clone_size: -
v_call: TRBV7-9
j_call: TRBJ2-7
cdr3_length: 15
cdr3_aa: CASSLVLAGRTEQYF
cdr3_nt: TGTGCCAGCAGCTTAGTTCTAGCGGGAAGAACCGAGCAGTACTTC

d_call: -
clone_size: few
v_call: TRBV6-1
j_call: TRBJ2-7
cdr3_length: 15
cdr3_aa: CASSEETFLSYEQYF
cdr3_nt: TGTGCCAGCAGTGAAGAAACGTTTTTATCCTACGAGCAGTACTTC

d_call: -
clone_size: -
v_call: TRBV5-1
j_call: TRBJ2-7
cdr3_length: 13
cdr3_aa: CASPGDGSDEQYF
cdr3_nt: TGCGCCAGCCCCGGGGACGGTTCGGACGAGCAGTACTTC

d_call: -
clone_size: -
v_call: TRBV7-9
j_call: TRBJ1-1
cdr3_length: 14
cdr3_aa: CASSLGGRDTEAFF
cdr3_nt: TGTGCCAGCAGCTTAGGGGGTAGGGACACTGAAGCTTTCTTT

d_call: -
clone_size: -
v_call: TRBV27
j_call: TRBJ2-2
cdr3_length: 12
cdr3_aa: CASSLSTGELFF
cdr3_nt: TGTGCCAGCAGTTTATCGACCGGGGAGCTGTTTTTT

d_call: -
clone_size: -
v_call: TRBV5-3
j_call: TRBJ1-5
cdr3_length: 18
cdr3_aa: CATPLSQGPASKNQPQHF
cdr3_nt: TGTGCCACTCCCCTGAGTCAGGGACCCGCATCGAAGAATCAGCCCCAGCATTTT

d_call: TRBD1
clone_size: -
v_call: TRBV7-8
j_call: TRBJ2-5
cdr3_length: 15
cdr3_aa: CASSIQGPGWETQYF
cdr3_nt: TGTGCCAGCAGCATACAGGGGCCGGGTTGGGAGACCCAGTACTTC

d_call: TRBD1
clone_size: -
v_call: TRBV7-6
j_call: TRBJ2-1
cdr3_length: 14
cdr3_aa: CASSLVEDRGEQFF
cdr3_nt: TGTGCCAGCAGCTTAGTGGAGGACAGGGGTGAGCAGTTCTTC

d_call: -
clone_size: -
v_call: TRBV28
j_call: TRBJ1-1
cdr3_length: 16
cdr3_aa: CASSSPGGAMNTEAFF
cdr3_nt: TGTGCCAGCAGTTCCCCGGGGGGGGCTATGAACACTGAAGCTTTCTTT

d_call: -
clone_size: once
v_call: TRBV7-6
j_call: TRBJ2-5
cdr3_length: 14
cdr3_aa: CASSALTGQETQYF
cdr3_nt: TGTGCCAGCAGCGCCTTGACAGGCCAAGAGACCCAGTACTTC

d_call: TRBD1
clone_size: -
v_call: TRBV2
j_call: TRBJ2-5
cdr3_length: 14
cdr3_aa: CASSQQGIEETQYF
cdr3_nt: TGTGCCAGCAGCCAACAGGGGATAGAGGAGACCCAGTACTTC

d_call: TRBD1
clone_size: -
v_call: TRBV5-1
j_call: TRBJ1-1
cdr3_length: 15
cdr3_aa: CASSLTGQLNTEAFF
cdr3_nt: TGCGCCAGCAGCCTAACGGGACAGCTGAACACTGAAGCTTTCTTT

d_call: -
clone_size: -
v_call: TRBV15
j_call: TRBJ2-7
cdr3_length: 15
cdr3_aa: CATSLRRGPSYEQYF
cdr3_nt: TGTGCCACCAGCCTTCGACGGGGTCCATCCTACGAGCAGTACTTC

d_call: TRBD2
clone_size: -
v_call: TRBV11-2
j_call: TRBJ2-4
cdr3_length: 13
cdr3_aa: CASSNPGGNIQYF
cdr3_nt: TGTGCCAGCAGCAACCCCGGGGGGAACATTCAGTACTTC

d_call: TRBD1
clone_size: -
v_call: TRBV2
j_call: TRBJ2-7
cdr3_length: 14
cdr3_aa: CASKGQLLTYEQYF
cdr3_nt: TGTGCCAGCAAGGGACAGTTACTCACCTACGAGCAGTACTTC

d_call: TRBD1
clone_size: few
v_call: TRBV10-3
j_call: TRBJ2-5
cdr3_length: 15
cdr3_aa: CAISELGTGQETQYF
cdr3_nt: TGTGCCATCAGTGAGTTAGGGACAGGACAAGAGACCCAGTACTTC

d_call: -
clone_size: -
v_call: TRBV7-8
j_call: TRBJ1-1
cdr3_length: 15
cdr3_aa: CASSLDGGASTEAFF
cdr3_nt: TGTGCCAGCAGCTTAGATGGGGGGGCGAGCACTGAAGCTTTCTTT

d_call: -
clone_size: -
v_call: TRBV7-9
j_call: TRBJ2-3
cdr3_length: 15
cdr3_aa: CASSLELGPTDTQYF
cdr3_nt: TGTGCCAGCAGCTTAGAGCTGGGGCCGACAGATACGCAGTATTTT

d_call: TRBD1
clone_size: once
v_call: TRBV4-1
j_call: TRBJ2-3
cdr3_length: 18
cdr3_aa: CASSQVPTPGQGQDTQYF
cdr3_nt: TGCGCCAGCAGCCAAGTTCCTACCCCGGGACAGGGGCAGGATACGCAGTATTTT

d_call: -
clone_size: -
v_call: TRBV30
j_call: TRBJ1-1
cdr3_length: 13
cdr3_aa: CAWRRDPGTEAFF
cdr3_nt: TGTGCCTGGAGAAGGGACCCTGGCACTGAAGCTTTCTTT

d_call: -
clone_size: -
v_call: TRBV5-5
j_call: TRBJ2-7
cdr3_length: 15
cdr3_aa: CASSLGRGSSYEQYF
cdr3_nt: TGTGCCAGCAGCTTGGGCAGGGGTAGCTCCTACGAGCAGTACTTC

d_call: -
clone_size: -
v_call: TRBV25-1
j_call: TRBJ2-5
cdr3_length: 13
cdr3_aa: CASSAGARGTQYF
cdr3_nt: TGTGCCAGCAGTGCTGGGGCCAGGGGGACCCAGTACTTC

d_call: -
clone_size: -
v_call: TRBV7-6
j_call: TRBJ2-2
cdr3_length: 15
cdr3_aa: CASSLDGGVGGELFF
cdr3_nt: TGTGCCAGCAGCTTAGACGGCGGGGTGGGAGGGGAGCTGTTTTTT

d_call: TRBD1
clone_size: once
v_call: TRBV7-9
j_call: TRBJ2-3
cdr3_length: 11
cdr3_aa: CADRDTDTQYF
cdr3_nt: TGTGCGGACAGGGACACAGATACGCAGTATTTT

d_call: -
clone_size: -
v_call: TRBV19
j_call: TRBJ1-1
cdr3_length: 14
cdr3_aa: CASSISVDGTEAFF
cdr3_nt: TGTGCCAGTAGTATAAGTGTGGATGGCACTGAAGCTTTCTTT

d_call: -
clone_size: -
v_call: TRBV4-1
j_call: TRBJ2-7
cdr3_length: 16
cdr3_aa: CASSQVGLRNMYEQYF
cdr3_nt: TGCGCCAGCAGCCAAGTGGGACTTCGGAACATGTACGAGCAGTACTTC

d_call: -
clone_size: -
v_call: TRBV19
j_call: TRBJ1-5
cdr3_length: 14
cdr3_aa: CASSSRVFNQPQHF
cdr3_nt: TGTGCCAGTAGTTCCAGGGTCTTCAATCAGCCCCAGCATTTT

d_call: TRBD1
clone_size: -
v_call: TRBV5-1
j_call: TRBJ1-2
cdr3_length: 14
cdr3_aa: CASSVGQGGYGYTF
cdr3_nt: TGCGCCAGCAGCGTAGGACAGGGCGGGTATGGCTACACCTTC

d_call: TRBD2
clone_size: -
v_call: TRBV11-2
j_call: TRBJ2-5
cdr3_length: 14
cdr3_aa: CASSRGGATETQYF
cdr3_nt: TGTGCCAGCAGCCGGGGGGGGGCGACGGAGACCCAGTACTTC

d_call: -
clone_size: -
v_call: TRBV27
j_call: TRBJ1-4
cdr3_length: 14
cdr3_aa: CASSLLGAKEKLFF
cdr3_nt: TGTGCCAGCAGTTTATTGGGGGCGAAAGAAAAACTGTTTTTT